These 12 T cell receptor beta chains came from one sample sequenced in a study of T cell responses to AZD1222 COVID-19 vaccine. Sequenced by immunoSEQ multiplex PCR; TCRdb stores in-frame clones only, minus some. The sample lists approximately 180,000 clones, 75% to 90% occurring once. This specimen was peripheral blood, taken on day 0 of AZD1222 vaccination. Every receptor here comes from an adult in good health.

V usage is TRBV12-3 or TRBV12-4 and J usage is TRBJ2-5; D unclear. This CDR3 has 12 amino acids. Trimming pared 8 bases from V and 4 bases from J, leaving 11 bases between. The CDR3 DNA is TGTGCCAGCTCTGCTGAAGGAGAGACCCAGTACTTC. Translation: CASSAEGETQYF.

The chain is built from TRBV5-1 and TRBJ2-2, with a possible D match to TRBD2 (6 bases). The CDR3 totals 16 residues. V was trimmed by 4 bases and J by 1 base, leaving 14 bases between them. Looked up from germline, CDR1 is SGHRS and CDR2 is YFSETQ. As DNA, the CDR3 is TGCGCCAGCAGCGATCAACCGGGACTGAACACCGGGGAGCTGTTTTTT. Translated, it gives CASSDQPGLNTGELFF.

J is TRBJ2-5 and V is TRBV9, with 9 bases matching TRBD1. The junction had 10 bases not matched to a gene; V was cut back by 4 bases and J by 3 bases. The CDR3 spans 16 residues. CDR1 is SGDLS, CDR2 YYNGEE, per germline. CDR3: CASSLTPGQGEETQYF. CDR3 DNA sequence: TGTGCCAGCAGCCTTACACCGGGACAGGGAGAAGAGACCCAGTACTTC. Filled out from reference TRBV9 and TRBJ2-5, the complete variable domain reads DSGVTQTPKHLITATGQRVTLRCSPRSGDLSVYWYQQSLDQGLQFLIQYYNGEERAKGNILERFSAQQFPDLHSELNLSSLELGDSALYFCASSLTPGQGEETQYFGPGTRLLVL.

This chain connects TRBV18 to TRBJ2-2; 8 bases match TRBD1. V was clipped by 2 bases and J by 7 bases; unmatched bases: 3. The CDR3 sequence is 14 residues long. Per germline, CDR1 KGHSH and CDR2 LQKENI. CDR3 in DNA: TGTGCCAGCTCACCAGGACAGGGCCACGGGGAGCTGTTTTTT. Translated: CASSPGQGHGELFF.

This clone appeared a few times. The chain employs TRBV3-1 (or the pseudogene TRBV3-2) and TRBJ2-7; possibly TRBD2 for D (5 bases). CDR3 length: 14 amino acids. Germline loops: CDR1 LGHDT, CDR2 YNNKEL (reference sequence). V was cut by 4 bases and J by 1 base, with 11 bases left in between. DNA of the CDR3: TGTGCCAGCAGCCCCAGGAGAGGGTCCTACGAGCAGTACTTC. Protein product: CASSPRRGSYEQYF.

V gene TRBV12-5 combines with J gene TRBJ2-7; 9 nucleotides match TRBD1. J was trimmed by 3 bases and V by 3 bases; bases with no gene match: 6. The CDR3 runs to 15 residues. CDR1 and CDR2 (germline): LGHNT, FRNRAP. The CDR3: CASGFPGQGHYEQYF. Written as DNA, the CDR3 is TGTGCTAGTGGTTTCCCGGGACAGGGACACTACGAGCAGTACTTC.

The V gene is TRBV28, the J gene TRBJ2-3; weak D call: TRBD2 (5 bases). The CDR3 length is 16 residues. CDR1 is MDHEN, CDR2 SYDVKM, per germline. Between the trimmed V and J ends, which lost 3 bases and 5 bases, there was a span of 18 bases. CDR3 DNA: TGTGCCAGCAGTTTCTCGGGTTTGGCTGGAGGAGATACGCAGTATTTT. Its protein product is CASSFSGLAGGDTQYF.

The chain joins TRBV30 to TRBJ1-3, with 8 bases that match TRBD1. After removal of 8 bases from V and 8 bases from J, the junction contained 5 bases not matched to a gene. The CDR3 runs to 11 residues. Germline assignment: CDR1 GTSNPN and CDR2 SVGIG (reference sequence). This CDR3 reads CAANRGDTIYF. The CDR3 bases are TGTGCCGCAAACAGGGGGGACACCATATATTTT.

This chain links TRBV7-9 with TRBJ2-7; D perhaps matches TRBD2 (5 bases). With 5 bases removed from V and 4 bases from J, the gap between germline ends came to 21 bases. This CDR3 comprises 16 residues. Germline-derived CDR1 and CDR2 are SEHNR and FQNEAQ (reference sequence). CDR3 sequence (DNA): TGTGCCAGCAGCCTGGCGGGCGGGTCCTTCGGATACGAGCAGTACTTC. As protein: CASSLAGGSFGYEQYF.

This chain uses TRBV19 with TRBJ2-1; a weak D match, TRBD1 (6 bases). Trimming took off 3 bases at V and 6 bases at J, with 21 bases between the two ends. In germline, CDR1 is LNHDA, CDR2 SQIVND (reference sequence). This CDR3 spans 17 amino acids. CDR3 sequence reads: CASSIRPGQVFFNEQFF. The CDR3 DNA reads as TGTGCCAGTAGTATTCGACCGGGACAAGTCTTTTTCAATGAGCAGTTCTTC.

This clone has a handful of counts. The genes are TRBV7-8 and TRBJ1-2; D is uncertain. The CDR3 consists of 18 residues. Per the germline V gene, CDR1 is SGHVS and CDR2 is FQNEAQ. The V and J ends lost 6 bases and 7 bases respectively, with 30 bases between them. The CDR3 sequence is CASRDIGWGANLGIGYTF. Here the CDR3 DNA reads TGTGCCAGCAGGGATATTGGGTGGGGAGCGAACCTCGGTATTGGCTACACCTTC.

This sequence joins TRBV20-1 and TRBJ2-5; no reliable D call. Germline CDR1 DFQATT, CDR2 SNEGSKA (reference sequence). The ends were cut back, 7 bases at V and 5 bases at J, with 11 bases in the middle. This CDR3 has 11 amino acids. The CDR3 nucleotides are TGCAGTGTAAGCCTAATTGAGACCCAGTACTTC. Amino acids: CSVSLIETQYF.